This T cell receptor (beta chain) was sequenced in a study of T cell responses to AZD1222 COVID-19 vaccine. Study-level points and caveats: Females made up more of the donors, who were largely white British, and clonal diversity may have come out too low.

Points on this clone: Its cognate antigen is unknown.

Sequencing used immunoSEQ multiplex PCR; TCRdb keeps in-frame clones, though not all of them. The data show fewer than 110,000 clones, with around nine tenths seen just once and approximately 4.8% held by the top ten. The analysis combined second doses at about 4 or about 12 weeks. Germline V gene sequence: CDR1 MNHNS, CDR2 SASEGT. CDR3 length: 15 residues. Trimming left V 2 bases short and J 4 bases short, with 14 bases between. The clonotype comes from an adult who received the AZD1222 COVID-19 vaccine. The starting material was peripheral blood, obtained 28 days after the second AZD1222 dose. The chain recombines TRBV6-1 with TRBJ1-2; D possibly corresponds to TRBD1 (6 bases). The CDR3 sequence is CASSESGAGFYGYTF. The DNA for the CDR3 is TGTGCCAGCAGTGAATCGGGGGCAGGGTTCTATGGCTACACCTTC.